This T cell receptor (beta chain) is from a study of CXCR3-negative and CXCR3-positive naive CD8 T cells. Findings and limits, study-wide: Diversity in memory CD8+ cells fell much lower than the comparably high levels seen in both naive subsets. The study found more hydrophobic TRB CDR3s in CXCR3-positive naive cells than in CXCR3-negative naive cells.

UMI-tagged TRB cDNA libraries were built via 5' RACE. No DNA is given; TCRdb re-called the 5' RACE reads and lists each CDR3 protein once. The sample table includes tens of thousands of distinct CDR3 sequences. On this clonotype: Antigen unknown.

The CDR3 consists of 12 residues. CDR1 is SQVTM and CDR2 is ANQGSEA in the germline V gene. The specimen was naive CXCR3+ CD8+ T cells from blood. Subset defined: CD45RO-CCR7+CD27+CD95- naive CD8+ T cells expressing CXCR3 (TNR3+). The chain carries TRBV29-1 and TRBJ1-2. The sequence came from a human donor in good health. Some clones in this sample may be carry-over from other donors' samples. The CDR3 loop reads CSVEDLGLNYTF.